The clone carrying this T cell receptor (beta chain) occurred many times. Its antigen is unidentified. The sample comes from a study of regulatory T cells in long-lasting Graves disease. Findings of the study overall: Blood alone, not thyroid tissue, was studied. Public clonotype sharing was higher in persistent than newly diagnosed patients. The study found lower TCR diversity in persistent Graves' patients than in newly diagnosed ones.

Time point specified: persistent/refractory GD, antithyroid drugs over 5 years with positive TRAb. The TCR library used RNA extracted from PBMCs. Patients all came to the study from an endocrinology department in Xi'an, China. According to the study, TCR beta libraries were built with iRepertoire HTBI primers and CDR3-region Arm-PCR. TCRdb ran MiXCR on the multiplex PCR reads and lists one entry per CDR3 protein. The sample includes fewer than 400,000 distinct CDR3 sequences, around a fifth of them seen just once. This CDR3 contains 15 residues. The V end was cut by 6 bases, the J end by 3 bases, with 18 bases between. Per the germline V gene, CDR1 is SGHNT and CDR2 is YENEEA.

This chain uses TRBV11-3 with TRBJ2-7, with a weak D call TRBD2 (6 bases). Sequenced material: peripheral blood mononuclear cells (PBMCs), taken when the disease was refractory, from a patient treated with antithyroid drugs. This TCR was sampled from a female donor with Graves disease. CDR3 nucleotide sequence: TGTGCCAGCAGTTCGCGGGACTCAGCACACTACGAGCAGTACTTC. The encoded protein is CASSSRDSAHYEQYF.